A selection of T cell receptor beta chains follows, all from one sample in a study of blood T cell repertoires in COVID-19. Sequencing was performed with immunoSEQ multiplex PCR; in TCRdb, only in-frame clones are kept and a portion is missing. The sample has under 170,000 clones; about 90% are singletons. Sequencing was performed on peripheral blood. The receptors stem from an older woman with active or convalescent COVID-19. The CDR3 runs from the conserved cysteine through the conserved F or W. D genes are given only for firm matches. A clone size is listed for some rows: how often the clone was seen (once, few, many), or a class if it is expanded.

clone_size j_call v_call d_call cdr3_nt cdr3_aa
few TRBJ1-5 TRBV18 - TGTGCCAGCTCACCAGGCAGCGATCAGCCCCAGCATTTT CASSPGSDQPQHF
many TRBJ1-1 TRBV6-5 - TGTGCCAGCAGTAAGGGGCTTGGGATGAACACTGAAGCTTTCTTT CASSKGLGMNTEAFF
few TRBJ1-4 TRBV5-1 TRBD1 TGCGCCAGCAGCCCAGGGTCACAGGGGACTAATGAAAAACTGTTTTTT CASSPGSQGTNEKLFF
once TRBJ1-1 TRBV21-1 - TGTGCCGGCTTAAGACAGGAAATGAACACTGAAGCTTTCTTT CAGLRQEMNTEAFF
- TRBJ2-5 TRBV3-1/TRBV3-2 - TGTGCCAGCAGCCAAGATCGAGGGATTGGGACCCAGTACTTC CASSQDRGIGTQYF
- TRBJ1-1 TRBV6-5 - TGTGCCAGCAGCCTACAGAGGGACACTGAAGCTTTCTTT CASSLQRDTEAFF
- TRBJ1-1 TRBV6-1 TRBD1 TGTGCCAGCAGTGAAATTGGGACAGGTGAAGCTTTCTTT CASSEIGTGEAFF
once TRBJ1-5 TRBV10-3 - TGTGCCATCAGTGAGTCAAGAGACAGTTATAGCAATCAGCCCCAGCATTTT CAISESRDSYSNQPQHF
- TRBJ1-2 TRBV18 TRBD1 TGTGCCAGCTCAGGGACAGGGGACCGCTATGGCTACACCTTC CASSGTGDRYGYTF
- TRBJ2-7 TRBV4-3 TRBD2 TGCGCCAGCAGCCAAGATCTGGGGGGGGTCCCCTACGAGCAGTACTTC CASSQDLGGVPYEQYF
- TRBJ2-5 TRBV11-2 - TGTGCCAGCAGCCAGCCCCCCGGAGGGCAAGAGACCCAGTACTTC CASSQPPGGQETQYF
- TRBJ2-3 TRBV5-1 TRBD1 TGCGCCAGCAGCCCAGGGACAGGGGATAGCACAGATACGCAGTATTTT CASSPGTGDSTDTQYF
- TRBJ2-4 TRBV12-5 - TGTGCTAGTGGTTTGGTAAACAGGGAGGGCATTCAGTACTTC CASGLVNREGIQYF
once TRBJ2-7 TRBV6-5 TRBD1 TGTGCCAGCAGTTACAGCAACAACAGGGGGTACGAGCAGTACTTC CASSYSNNRGYEQYF
- TRBJ2-6 TRBV11-1 - TGTGCCAGCAGCCCCACTGGGGCCAACGTCCTGACTTTC CASSPTGANVLTF
- TRBJ2-1 TRBV7-9 - TGTGCCAGCAGCGTACAGACAGTTAATGAGCAGTTCTTC CASSVQTVNEQFF
- TRBJ1-2 TRBV10-2 - TGCGCCAGCGGAGGGGGGGGAAACTATGGCTACACCTTC CASGGGGNYGYTF
- TRBJ1-1 TRBV7-9 - TGTGCCAGCAGCCTAATCTCCCTGAACACTGAAGCTTTCTTT CASSLISLNTEAFF
once TRBJ2-7 TRBV19 - TGTGCCAGTAGTAGTTCCCCGAGCTCCTACGAGCAGTACTTC CASSSSPSSYEQYF
- TRBJ2-5 TRBV7-3 - TGTGCCAGCAGCCGCCGCGGGGACTCTCAAGAGACCCAGTACTTC CASSRRGDSQETQYF
- TRBJ1-1 TRBV18 - TGTGCCAGCTCACGCCGAGGACAGAACTCGAACACTGAAGCTTTCTTT CASSRRGQNSNTEAFF
- TRBJ2-7 TRBV6-2/TRBV6-3 - TGTGCCAGCAGTCTTCAAACCGGGTTCTACGAGCAGTACTTC CASSLQTGFYEQYF
- TRBJ1-4 TRBV9 TRBD1 TGTGCCAGCAGCGTCCGGGACAGGGGGATATCAGGGGAAAAACTGTTTTTT CASSVRDRGISGEKLFF
- TRBJ2-4 TRBV7-9 TRBD1 TGTGCCCTCCACGACGGGACAGATACTTTAGCCAAAAACATTCAGTACTTC CALHDGTDTLAKNIQYF
once TRBJ2-7 TRBV18 TRBD1 TGTGCCAGCTCACCAAGGGACAGATCCTACGAGCAGTACTTC CASSPRDRSYEQYF